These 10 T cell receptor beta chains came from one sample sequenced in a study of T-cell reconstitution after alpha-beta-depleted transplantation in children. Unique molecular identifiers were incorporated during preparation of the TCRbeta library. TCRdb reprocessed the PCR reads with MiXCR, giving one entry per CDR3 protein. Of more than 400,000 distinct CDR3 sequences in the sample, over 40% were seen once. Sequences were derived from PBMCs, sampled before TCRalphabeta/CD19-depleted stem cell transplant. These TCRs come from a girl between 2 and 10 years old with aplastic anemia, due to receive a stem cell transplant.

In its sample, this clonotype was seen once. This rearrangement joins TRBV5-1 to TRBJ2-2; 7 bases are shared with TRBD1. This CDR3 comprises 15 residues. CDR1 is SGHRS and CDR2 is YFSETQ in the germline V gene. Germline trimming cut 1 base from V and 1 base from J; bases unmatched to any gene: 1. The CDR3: CASSLQGENTGELFF. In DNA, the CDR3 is TGCGCCAGCAGCTTGCAGGGGGAGAACACCGGGGAGCTGTTTTTT.

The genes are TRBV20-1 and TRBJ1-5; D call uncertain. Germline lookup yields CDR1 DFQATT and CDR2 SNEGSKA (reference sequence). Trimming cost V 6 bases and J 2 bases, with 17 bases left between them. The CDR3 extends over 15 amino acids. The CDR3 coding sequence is TGCAGTGCCAAACCGACGGAGTTGGGCAATCAGCCCCAGCATTTT. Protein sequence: CSAKPTELGNQPQHF.

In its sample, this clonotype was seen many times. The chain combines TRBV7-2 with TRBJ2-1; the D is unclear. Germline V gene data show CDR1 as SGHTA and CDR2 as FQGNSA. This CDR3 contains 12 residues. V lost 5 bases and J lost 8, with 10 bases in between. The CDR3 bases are TGTGCCAGCAGCCTAGTAGCCCATGAGCAGTTCTTC. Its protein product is CASSLVAHEQFF.

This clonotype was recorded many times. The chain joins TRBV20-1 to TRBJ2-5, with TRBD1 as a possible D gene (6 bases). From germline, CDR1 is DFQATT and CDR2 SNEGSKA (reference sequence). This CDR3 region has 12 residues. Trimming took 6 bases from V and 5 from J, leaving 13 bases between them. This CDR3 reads CSAEAQGETQYF. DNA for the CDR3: TGCAGTGCCGAGGCACAGGGCGAGACCCAGTACTTC.

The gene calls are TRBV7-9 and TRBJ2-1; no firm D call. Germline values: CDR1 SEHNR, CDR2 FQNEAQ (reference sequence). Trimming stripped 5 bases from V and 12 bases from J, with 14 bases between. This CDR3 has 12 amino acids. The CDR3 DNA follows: TGTGCCAGCAGCGGGTCGAGTAGGGCGCAGTTCTTC. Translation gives CASSGSSRAQFF.

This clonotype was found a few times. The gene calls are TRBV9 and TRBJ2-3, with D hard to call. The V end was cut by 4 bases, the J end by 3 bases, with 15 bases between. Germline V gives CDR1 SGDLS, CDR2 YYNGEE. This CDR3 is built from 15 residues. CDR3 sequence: CASSLDSLATDTQYF. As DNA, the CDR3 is TGTGCCAGCAGCCTAGATAGTCTGGCGACAGATACGCAGTATTTT. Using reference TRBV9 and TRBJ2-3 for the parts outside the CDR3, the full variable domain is DSGVTQTPKHLITATGQRVTLRCSPRSGDLSVYWYQQSLDQGLQFLIQYYNGEERAKGNILERFSAQQFPDLHSELNLSSLELGDSALYFCASSLDSLATDTQYFGPGTRLTVL.

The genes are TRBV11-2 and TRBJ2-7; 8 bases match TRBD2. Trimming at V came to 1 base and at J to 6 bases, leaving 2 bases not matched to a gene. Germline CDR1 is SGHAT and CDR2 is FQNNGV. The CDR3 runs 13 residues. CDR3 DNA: TGTGCCAGCAGCTTAGCGGGGGGGCCCGAGCAGTACTTC. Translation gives CASSLAGGPEQYF. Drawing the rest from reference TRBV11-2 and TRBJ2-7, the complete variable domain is EAGVAQSPRYKIIEKRQSVAFWCNPISGHATLYWYQQILGQGPKLLIQFQNNGVVDDSQLPKDRFSAERLKGVDSTLKIQPAKLEDSAVYLCASSLAGGPEQYFGPGTRLTVT.

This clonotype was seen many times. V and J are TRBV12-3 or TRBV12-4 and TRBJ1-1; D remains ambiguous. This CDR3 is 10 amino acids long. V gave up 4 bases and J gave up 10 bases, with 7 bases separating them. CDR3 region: CASSYERAFF. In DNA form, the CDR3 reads TGTGCCAGCAGTTACGAAAGAGCTTTCTTT.

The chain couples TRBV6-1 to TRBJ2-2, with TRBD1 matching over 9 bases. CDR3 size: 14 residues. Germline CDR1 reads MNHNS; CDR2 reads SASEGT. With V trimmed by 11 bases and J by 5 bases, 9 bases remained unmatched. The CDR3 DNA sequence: TGTGCCGTGGGGACAGGGAGGGCAACCGGGGAGCTGTTTTTT. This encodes CAVGTGRATGELFF.

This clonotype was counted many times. CDR3 sequence (DNA): TGTGCCAGCAGTTTGCCGGGGGACACCTCCTACGAGCAGTACTTC. It specifies CASSLPGDTSYEQYF. The V and J genes are TRBV6-5 and TRBJ2-7; the D call may be TRBD1 or TRBD2 (6 bases each). Per the germline V gene, CDR1 is MNHEY and CDR2 is SVGAGI. V lost 4 bases to trimming and J lost 0 bases, with 13 bases between them. CDR3 length equals 15 residues.